The next 26 T cell receptor beta chains were all read from a single sample in a study of breast tumors, draining lymph nodes, adjacent tissues. TCRdb redid the calling of the multiplex PCR reads with MiXCR, one entry per CDR3 protein. Here the sample spans approximately 100,000 distinct CDR3 sequences, around 20% being singletons. Breast cancer patients provided tissue from their axillary draining lymph nodes. The sequenced material came from axillary lymph node tissue. The receptors were gathered from a female donor with breast cancer. Some clones in this sample may be carry-over from other donors' samples.

This clonotype was counted ten times or more. This rearrangement joins TRBV5-1 to TRBJ1-2; D gene uncertain. Between the trimmed V and J ends, which lost 0 bases and 1 base, there was a span of 16 bases. CDR1 and CDR2 (germline): SGHRS, YFSETQ. This CDR3 region has 17 residues. The CDR3 coding sequence is TGCGCCAGCAGCTTGGAAGGGCCTCCCTTGGGTAACTATGGCTACACCTTC. This gives the protein CASSLEGPPLGNYGYTF.

This clonotype was found many times. The chain is built from TRBV2 and TRBJ1-6, with D possibly being TRBD1 (5 bases). V shed 8 bases and J shed 10 bases, with 18 bases lying between them. Germline V gives CDR1 SNHLY, CDR2 FYNNEI. The CDR3 runs to 14 residues. CDR3 residues: CASGVVGDRSPLHF. CDR3 DNA: TGTGCCAGCGGAGTGGTGGGGGATCGCTCACCCCTCCACTTT. Full variable domain (remainder filled in from reference TRBV2 and TRBJ1-6): EPEVTQTPSHQVTQMGQEVILRCVPISNHLYFYWYRQILGQKVEFLVSFYNNEISEKSEIFDDQFSVERPDGSNFTLKIRSTKLEDSAMYFCASGVVGDRSPLHFGNGTRLTVT.

This clonotype was recorded at least ten times. The V gene is TRBV20-1, the J gene TRBJ2-6; no firm D call. CDR3 length: 14 amino acids. The germline V and J ends were trimmed by 0 bases and 0 bases, with 3 bases remaining between them. Germline-derived CDR1 and CDR2 are DFQATT and SNEGSKA (reference sequence). CDR3 DNA: TGCAGTGCTAGAGACAACTCTGGGGCCAACGTCCTGACTTTC. Protein product: CSARDNSGANVLTF.

The CDR3 sequence: CASSHSGAVEPQHF. CDR3 sequence (DNA): TGTGCCAGCAGCCATTCGGGGGCCGTTGAGCCCCAGCATTTT. V gene TRBV3-1 combines with J gene TRBJ1-5; tentative D call: TRBD1 (6 bases). Germline assignment: CDR1 LGHDT and CDR2 YNNKEL (reference sequence). This CDR3 is built from 14 residues. V was trimmed by 3 bases and J by 8 bases, leaving 14 bases between them.

This clonotype was found many times. The rearrangement links TRBV9 to TRBJ2-7, with 9 bases matching TRBD1. With V trimmed by 4 bases and J by 0 bases, 8 bases remained unmatched. The CDR3 contains 16 residues. Germline V gene sequence: CDR1 SGDLS, CDR2 YYNGEE. CDR3 amino acids: CASSPWGTGYSYEQYF. In DNA, the CDR3 is TGTGCCAGCAGCCCCTGGGGGACAGGGTACTCCTACGAGCAGTACTTC.

The table lists this clonotype with many counts. The chain recombines TRBV4-2 with TRBJ2-1, with D hard to call. The germline gives CDR1 LGHNA, CDR2 YNFKEQ. Trimming removed 0 bases from V and 4 bases from J, with 10 bases in between. This CDR3 contains 15 residues. The CDR3 nucleotides read TGTGCCAGCAGCCAAGAACGGGTAAATTACAATGAGCAGTTCTTC. The encoded protein is CASSQERVNYNEQFF.

This clonotype appeared many times. V and J are TRBV12-3 or TRBV12-4 and TRBJ1-6; D ambiguous. V lost 6 bases and J 0 bases, leaving 15 bases between the germline ends. The CDR3 is made up of 17 amino acids. The CDR3 DNA sequence: TGTGCCAGCAGATCGACACCCAAAAGCTCCTATAATTCACCCCTCCACTTT. It yields the protein CASRSTPKSSYNSPLHF.

This rearrangement joins TRBV11-2 to TRBJ1-2; D remains ambiguous. The V end was cut by 9 bases, the J end by 1 base, with 3 bases between. The CDR3 is made up of 10 amino acids. CDR1 and CDR2 (germline): SGHAT, FQNNGV. The DNA of the CDR3 is TGTGCCAGAATTAACTATGGCTACACCTTC. This codes for CARINYGYTF.

At least ten counts were recorded for this clonotype. V is TRBV5-1 and J is TRBJ2-3; the D call may be TRBD1 or TRBD2 (5 bases each). The CDR3 runs to 14 residues. The V end was cut by 6 bases, the J end by 6 bases, with 17 bases between. Germline CDR1 reads SGHRS; CDR2 reads YFSETQ. This CDR3 reads CASNLGVLTDTQYF. CDR3 sequence (DNA): TGCGCCAGCAACCTGGGGGTCCTGACGGATACGCAGTATTTT.

Turning to this clonotype: A much larger clone sits a single nucleotide away, making a read error possible. The rearrangement joins TRBV12-3 or TRBV12-4 to TRBJ2-5; possible D gene TRBD2, 5 bases. The CDR3 covers 14 residues. The chain's CDR3 is CASSVGTGWETQCF. CDR3 DNA: TGTGCCAGCAGCGTAGGAACTGGGTGGGAGACCCAGTGCTTC.

This clonotype appeared a few times. A much larger clone sits a single nucleotide away, making a read error possible. V gene TRBV7-6 combines with J gene TRBJ2-1, with D possibly being TRBD2 (6 bases). The germline V gene encodes CDR1 SGHVS and CDR2 FNYEAQ. The CDR3 sequence is 14 residues long. This CDR3 is CASSAGTDYNEQLF. Here the CDR3 DNA reads TGTGCCAGCAGCGCCGGGACGGACTACAATGAGCAGCTCTTC. The full variable domain, with the rest looked up from reference TRBV7-6 and TRBJ2-1, is GAGVSQSPRYKVTKRGQDVALRCDPISGHVSLYWYRQALGQGPEFLTYFNYEAQQDKSGLPNDRFSAERPEGSISTLTIQRTEQRDSAMYRCASSAGTDYNEQLFGPGTRLTVL.

This clonotype occurred a few times. The chain employs TRBV6-1 and TRBJ2-1; the D gene could be TRBD1 or TRBD2 (5 bases each). Looked up from germline, CDR1 is MNHNS and CDR2 is SASEGT. The CDR3 consists of 16 residues. Trimming shortened V by 2 bases and J by 6 bases, and 17 bases separated the two germline ends. CDR3 in DNA: TGTGCCAGCAGTGAATCTTTGGGACCAGCGCCCAATGAGCAGTTCTTC. Protein sequence: CASSESLGPAPNEQFF.

This clonotype was picked up one time. V gene TRBV10-3 combines with J gene TRBJ2-7; 10 bases are a match to TRBD2. Per germline, CDR1 ENHRY and CDR2 SYGVKD. Unmatched junction bases numbered 3, after V lost 2 bases and J lost 2 bases. The CDR3 has 15 residues. The CDR3 region has the DNA TGTGCCATCAGTGAGAGGACTAGCGGAGCCTACGAGCAGTACTTC. This encodes CAISERTSGAYEQYF.

This clonotype was detected many times. The V call is TRBV30, the J call TRBJ1-3; D is unresolved. This CDR3 is 12 amino acids long. CDR1 and CDR2 from the germline V gene are GTSNPN and SVGIG (reference sequence). V lost 2 bases and J 4 bases, leaving 6 bases between the germline ends. CDR3 in DNA: TGTGCCTGGAGTCTGGGAGGAAACACCATATATTTT. Protein: CAWSLGGNTIYF.

This clonotype was observed at least ten times. The V gene is TRBV20-1, the J gene TRBJ2-7; D uncertain. Germline-derived CDR1 and CDR2 are DFQATT and SNEGSKA (reference sequence). Trimming left V 6 bases short and J 5 bases short, with 17 bases between. The CDR3 is made up of 13 amino acids. This CDR3 is CSARPRNSDEQYF. In nucleotides, the CDR3 is TGCAGTGCCAGACCGCGGAATAGTGACGAGCAGTACTTC.

Many counts were recorded for this clonotype. This chain connects TRBV5-1 to TRBJ2-7; TRBD1 matches at 10 bases. CDR1 is SGHRS and CDR2 is YFSETQ in the germline V gene. V shed 4 bases, J shed 3 bases, and the junction held 7 bases outside the gene matches. The CDR3 totals 15 residues. The CDR3 coding sequence is TGCGCCAGCAGCCAAGGGACAGGGGAAGACTACGAGCAGTACTTC. Amino acid sequence: CASSQGTGEDYEQYF. Full variable domain (missing parts from reference TRBV5-1 and TRBJ2-7): KAGVTQTPRYLIKTRGQQVTLSCSPISGHRSVSWYQQTPGQGLQFLFEYFSETQRNKGNFPGRFSGRQFSNSRSEMNVSTLELGDSALYLCASSQGTGEDYEQYFGPGTRLTVT.

This clonotype was seen repeatedly, ten times or more. The chain links TRBV15 to TRBJ2-1; possibly TRBD2 for D (6 bases). The CDR3 sequence is 14 residues long. Germline V lookup: CDR1 LNHNV, CDR2 YYDKDF (reference sequence). The ends were cut back, 2 bases at V and 9 bases at J, with 14 bases in the middle. The CDR3 nucleotides are TGTGCCACCAGCAGACCCGGGACTTCAGGTGAGCAGTTCTTC. Residues: CATSRPGTSGEQFF.

This clonotype has ten or more counts. This chain connects TRBV5-4 to TRBJ1-4; 9 bases match TRBD1. The CDR3 contains 15 residues. CDR1 is SGHNT and CDR2 is YYREEE in the germline V gene (reference sequence). Trimming took 4 bases from V and 7 from J; bases not matched to a gene: 8. CDR3: CASSPFTGGGEKLFF. Written as DNA, the CDR3 is TGTGCCAGCAGCCCTTTCACAGGGGGCGGTGAAAAACTGTTTTTT.

This clonotype was seen at least ten times. The chain has TRBV5-5 and TRBJ1-6; 10 bases fit TRBD1. The CDR3 contains 16 residues. V lost 0 bases and J lost 6; bases outside the gene matches: 3. CDR1 SGHKS and CDR2 YYEKEE come from the germline V gene (reference sequence). DNA for the CDR3: TGTGCCAGCAGCTTGGGACAGGGGGCTATTAATTCACCCCTCCACTTT. As protein: CASSLGQGAINSPLHF. Variable domain in full (rest from reference TRBV5-5 and TRBJ1-6): DAGVTQSPTHLIKTRGQQVTLRCSPISGHKSVSWYQQVLGQGPQFIFQYYEKEERGRGNFPDRFSARQFPNYSSELNVNALLLGDSALYLCASSLGQGAINSPLHFGNGTRLTVT.

This clonotype was seen repeatedly, ten times or more. The chain carries TRBV11-2 and TRBJ2-3; perhaps TRBD2 as D (5 bases). Germline lookup yields CDR1 SGHAT and CDR2 FQNNGV. Trimming took 6 bases from V and 0 from J, leaving 10 bases between them. The CDR3 length is 14 residues. CDR3 bases: TGTGCCAGCAGACCCGGACTGAGCACAGATACGCAGTATTTT. Its translation: CASRPGLSTDTQYF.

This clonotype came up many times. The J gene is TRBJ2-3, the V gene TRBV9, with D maybe TRBD2 (6 bases). The germline V and J ends were trimmed by 3 bases and 6 bases, with 20 bases remaining between them. The CDR3 length is 16 residues. Germline CDR1 is SGDLS and CDR2 is YYNGEE. DNA of the CDR3: TGTGCCAGCAGCGCGGGGCTAGCGTCTAGAGGGGATACGCAGTATTTT. Translated, it gives CASSAGLASRGDTQYF.

This clonotype was recorded many times. This chain links TRBV7-9 with TRBJ2-3; no clear D. CDR1 SEHNR and CDR2 FQNEAQ come from the germline V gene (reference sequence). The CDR3 totals 13 residues. V was pared by 5 bases and J by 3 bases, with 9 bases between. The CDR3 loop reads CASSGVGTDTQYF. In nucleotides, the CDR3 is TGTGCCAGCAGCGGGGTGGGGACAGATACGCAGTATTTT. Complete variable domain (other parts from reference TRBV7-9 and TRBJ2-3): DTGVSQNPRHKITKRGQNVTFRCDPISEHNRLYWYRQTLGQGPEFLTYFQNEAQLEKSRLLSDRFSAERPKGSFSTLEIQRTEQGDSAMYLCASSGVGTDTQYFGPGTRLTVL.

In its sample, this clonotype was seen many times. This chain links TRBV2 with TRBJ2-7; no firm D call. This CDR3 spans 11 amino acids. Trimming took off 0 bases at V and 7 bases at J, with 4 bases between the two ends. Germline loops: CDR1 SNHLY, CDR2 FYNNEI. CDR3 coding DNA: TGTGCCAGCAGTGAAGCGCTTGAGCAGTACTTC. Protein: CASSEALEQYF. The full variable domain, in which reference TRBV2 and TRBJ2-7 provide the parts outside the CDR3, is EPEVTQTPSHQVTQMGQEVILRCVPISNHLYFYWYRQILGQKVEFLVSFYNNEISEKSEIFDDQFSVERPDGSNFTLKIRSTKLEDSAMYFCASSEALEQYFGPGTRLTVT.

This sequence joins TRBV13 and TRBJ1-1; D not resolved. Per the germline V gene, CDR1 is PRHDT and CDR2 is FYEKMQ (reference sequence). The CDR3 runs to 11 residues. Trimming left V 0 bases short and J 10 bases short, with 6 bases between. The CDR3 DNA reads as TGTGCCAGCAGCTTAGGGGGTGCAGCTTTCTTT. Protein sequence: CASSLGGAAFF.

This clonotype occurred many times. The chain is built from TRBV7-2 and TRBJ2-2; maybe TRBD2 (5 bases). The CDR3 loop spans 14 amino acids. Germline lookup yields CDR1 SGHTA and CDR2 FQGNSA. Trimming shortened V by 9 bases and J by 2 bases, and 13 bases separated the two germline ends. The CDR3 DNA reads as TGTGCCAGTAGTTTCGGGGTTAACACCGGGGAGCTGTTTTTT. It specifies CASSFGVNTGELFF.

This clonotype appeared many times. The genes are TRBV6-1 and TRBJ1-5; D unclear. This CDR3 region has 13 residues. Deletions cut 8 bases from V and 2 bases from J, with 10 bases between. CDR1 is MNHNS and CDR2 is SASEGT in the germline V gene. The CDR3 nucleotides read TGTGCCAGCTCCGAGGATCGCAATCAGCCCCAGCATTTT. Translating it yields CASSEDRNQPQHF.